The 8 T cell receptor beta chains reported below all come from one sample, sequenced in a study of T cell responses to AZD1222 COVID-19 vaccine (dated by TCRdb to 2020 to 2023). The sample's time point label is to be understood as: baseline before first vaccination. Library creation used the immunoSEQ multiplex PCR assay. TCRdb stores this immuneACCESS table with in-frame sequences only. Part of the clones is absent; in the studies checked, under half of the shortfall reflects unresolved V genes, and no reason is known for the rest. For this sample the table gives some 130,000 clones, of which 90% to 95% were detected only once. 7.5% to 9.5% of the sample is taken by the ten largest. The material was peripheral blood, obtained on day 0 of AZD1222 vaccination. All receptors derive from an adult in good health.

This clone was seen once. The chain employs TRBV6-1 and TRBJ2-7; D is undetermined. Germline CDR1 and CDR2: MNHNS and SASEGT. This CDR3 spans 14 amino acids. The V end lost 2 bases, the J end lost 2 bases, and 10 bases lay between the germline ends. CDR3: CASSESADPYEQYF. CDR3 nucleotide sequence: TGTGCCAGCAGTGAATCAGCTGACCCCTACGAGCAGTACTTC.

The J gene is TRBJ2-2, the V gene TRBV24-1; 7 nucleotides line up with TRBD1. The CDR3 extends over 13 amino acids. The ends lost 7 bases at V and 6 bases at J; junction bases unmatched: 4. Germline lookup yields CDR1 KGHDR and CDR2 SFDVKD. The CDR3 DNA follows: TGTGCCACCAGCCCAACAGGGGCCGGGGAGCTGTTTTTT. It yields the protein CATSPTGAGELFF.

This clone turned up a few times. The chain couples TRBV5-4 to TRBJ2-4; 10 bases line up with TRBD1. Germline CDR1 and CDR2: SGHNT and YYREEE (reference sequence). The CDR3 contains 16 residues. J was trimmed by 0 bases and V by 4 bases; bases with no gene match: 4. CDR3 nucleotide sequence: TGTGCCAGCAGCCCTGACAGGGGGCTAGCCAAAAACATTCAGTACTTC. It specifies CASSPDRGLAKNIQYF.

The chain recombines TRBV7-3 with TRBJ2-3, with D possibly matching TRBD1 (7 bases). V dropped 3 bases and J dropped 4 bases, with 14 bases sitting between them. The germline V gene encodes CDR1 SGHTA and CDR2 FQGTGA. The CDR3 is 15 amino acids. In nucleotides, the CDR3 is TGTGCCAGCAGCTTTCAGGGGGGCGGTGCAGATACGCAGTATTTT. Residues: CASSFQGGGADTQYF.

This chain joins TRBV19 and TRBJ1-1; weak D call: TRBD1 (6 bases). Deletions cut 10 bases from V and 5 bases from J, with 14 bases between. Germline CDR1 reads LNHDA; CDR2 reads SQIVND (reference sequence). This CDR3 contains 12 residues. This CDR3 reads CATTGYRTEAFF. The CDR3 region has the DNA TGTGCCACCACAGGGTACCGAACTGAAGCTTTCTTT. Full variable domain (remainder filled in from reference TRBV19 and TRBJ1-1): DGGITQSPKYLFRKEGQNVTLSCEQNLNHDAMYWYRQDPGQGLRLIYYSQIVNDFQKGDIAEGYSVSREKKESFPLTVTSAQKNPTAFYLCATTGYRTEAFFGQGTRLTVV.

The chain joins TRBV19 to TRBJ1-5; 8 bases are a match to TRBD1. CDR1 and CDR2 (germline): LNHDA, SQIVND (reference sequence). V lost 8 bases to trimming and J lost 6 bases; unmatched junction nucleotides: 9. CDR3 length: 14 amino acids. CDR3 sequence reads: CASWTGLASQPQHF. The CDR3 DNA sequence: TGTGCCAGTTGGACAGGGTTGGCAAGTCAGCCCCAGCATTTT.

This chain links TRBV3-1 (or the pseudogene TRBV3-2) with TRBJ1-5; TRBD1 might be the D (6 bases). V shed 1 base and J shed 2 bases, with 9 bases lying between them. This CDR3 is built from 15 residues. Germline lookup yields CDR1 LGHDT and CDR2 YNNKEL (reference sequence). CDR3 protein: CASSQGGQGNQPQHF. CDR3 DNA sequence: TGTGCCAGCAGCCAAGGGGGGCAGGGCAATCAGCCCCAGCATTTT.

This chain connects TRBV7-2 to TRBJ1-1, with a weak D call TRBD1 (6 bases). This CDR3 spans 13 amino acids. CDR1 and CDR2 from the germline V gene are SGHTA and FQGNSA. The ends were cut back, 4 bases at V and 12 bases at J, with 18 bases in the middle. Here the CDR3 reads CASSSWRGAETFF. DNA for the CDR3: TGTGCCAGCAGCTCCTGGCGGGGGGCTGAGACTTTCTTT. Drawing the rest from reference TRBV7-2 and TRBJ1-1, the complete variable domain is GAGVSQSPSNKVTEKGKDVELRCDPISGHTALYWYRQSLGQGLEFLIYFQGNSAPDKSGLPSDRFSAERTGGSVSTLTIQRTQQEDSAVYLCASSSWRGAETFFGQGTRLTVV.